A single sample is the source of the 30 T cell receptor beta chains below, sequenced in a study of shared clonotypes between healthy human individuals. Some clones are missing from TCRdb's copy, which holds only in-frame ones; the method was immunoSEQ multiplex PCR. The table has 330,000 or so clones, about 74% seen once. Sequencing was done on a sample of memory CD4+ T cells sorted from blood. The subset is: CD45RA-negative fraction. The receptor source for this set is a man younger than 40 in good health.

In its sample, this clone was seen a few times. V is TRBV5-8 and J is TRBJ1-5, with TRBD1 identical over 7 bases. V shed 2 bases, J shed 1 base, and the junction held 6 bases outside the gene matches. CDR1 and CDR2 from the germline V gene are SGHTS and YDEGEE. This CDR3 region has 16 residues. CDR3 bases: TGTGCCAGCAGCTTTCAACAGGGGCAAAGCAATCAGCCCCAGCATTTT. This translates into CASSFQQGQSNQPQHF.

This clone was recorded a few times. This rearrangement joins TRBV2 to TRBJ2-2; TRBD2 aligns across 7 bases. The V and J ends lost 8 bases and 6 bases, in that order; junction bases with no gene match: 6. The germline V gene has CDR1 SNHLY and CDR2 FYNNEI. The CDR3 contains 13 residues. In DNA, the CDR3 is TGTGCCAGCGGACTAGAAGTCGCCGGGGAGCTGTTTTTT. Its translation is CASGLEVAGELFF.

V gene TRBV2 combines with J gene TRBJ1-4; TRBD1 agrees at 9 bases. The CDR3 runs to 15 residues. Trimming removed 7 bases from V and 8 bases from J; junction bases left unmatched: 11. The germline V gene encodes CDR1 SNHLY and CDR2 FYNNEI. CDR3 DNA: TGTGCCAGCAAATCCTCGGACAGGGGAGGAGAAAAACTGTTTTTT. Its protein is CASKSSDRGGEKLFF.

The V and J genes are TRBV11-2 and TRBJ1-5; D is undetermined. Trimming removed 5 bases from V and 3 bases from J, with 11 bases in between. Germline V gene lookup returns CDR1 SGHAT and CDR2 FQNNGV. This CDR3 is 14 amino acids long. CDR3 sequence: CASSIGSLNQPQHF. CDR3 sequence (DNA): TGTGCCAGCAGCATCGGGTCCCTCAATCAGCCCCAGCATTTT.

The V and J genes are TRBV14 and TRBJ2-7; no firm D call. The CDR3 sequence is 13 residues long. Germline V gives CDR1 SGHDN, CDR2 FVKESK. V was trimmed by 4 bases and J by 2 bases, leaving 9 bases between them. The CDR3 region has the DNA TGTGCCAGCAGCCGGCAGTCAACCTACGAGCAGTACTTC. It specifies CASSRQSTYEQYF.

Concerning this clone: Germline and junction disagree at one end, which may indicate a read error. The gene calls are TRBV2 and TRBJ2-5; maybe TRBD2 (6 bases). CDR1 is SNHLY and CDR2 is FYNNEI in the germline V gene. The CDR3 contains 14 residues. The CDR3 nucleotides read TGTGCCAGCAGTCAAGCTAGCGCCTATGAGACCCAGTACTTC. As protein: CASSQASAYETQYF.

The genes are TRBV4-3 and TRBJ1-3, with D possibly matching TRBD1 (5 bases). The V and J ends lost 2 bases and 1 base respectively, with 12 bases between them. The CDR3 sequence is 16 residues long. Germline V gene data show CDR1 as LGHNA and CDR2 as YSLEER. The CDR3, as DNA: TGCGCCAGCAGCCAAAATACGGGGCGTTCTGGAAACACCATATATTTT. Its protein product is CASSQNTGRSGNTIYF.

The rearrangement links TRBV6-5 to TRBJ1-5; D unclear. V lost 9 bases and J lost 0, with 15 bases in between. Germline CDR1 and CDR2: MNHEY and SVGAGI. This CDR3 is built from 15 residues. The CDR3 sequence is CASKIRAYSNQPQHF. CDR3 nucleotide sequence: TGTGCCAGTAAAATTAGAGCATATAGCAATCAGCCCCAGCATTTT.

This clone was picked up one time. CDR3 amino acids: CASSVAGGSHNEQFF. The CDR3 nucleotides are TGCGCCAGCAGCGTAGCGGGAGGGTCTCACAATGAGCAGTTCTTC. The V gene is TRBV5-1, the J gene TRBJ2-1, with 11 bases fitting TRBD2. The V segment lost 4 bases and the J segment 5 bases; nucleotides outside the gene matches: 5. The CDR3 covers 15 residues. The V gene's germline CDR1 is SGHRS and CDR2 YFSETQ.

As DNA, the CDR3 is TGTGCCAGCAGTTCCACGGGACAGCCGTACTATGGCTACACCTTC. Protein product: CASSSTGQPYYGYTF. This chain joins TRBV6-5 and TRBJ1-2, with TRBD1 matching over 7 bases. V trimming: 4 bases; J trimming: 3 bases; junction bases outside the gene matches: 8. The CDR3 spans 15 residues. In germline, CDR1 is MNHEY, CDR2 SVGAGI.

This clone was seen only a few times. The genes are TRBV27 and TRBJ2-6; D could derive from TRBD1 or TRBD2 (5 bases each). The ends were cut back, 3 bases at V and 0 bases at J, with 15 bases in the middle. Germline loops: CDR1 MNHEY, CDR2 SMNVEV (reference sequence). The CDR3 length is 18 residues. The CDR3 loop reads CASSLVAGRNSGANVLTF. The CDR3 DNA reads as TGTGCCAGCAGTTTGGTGGCAGGGAGAAACTCTGGGGCCAACGTCCTGACTTTC. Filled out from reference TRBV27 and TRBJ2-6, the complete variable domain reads EAQVTQNPRYLITVTGKKLTVTCSQNMNHEYMSWYRQDPGLGLRQIYYSMNVEVTDKGDVPEGYKVSRKEKRNFPLILESPSPNQTSLYFCASSLVAGRNSGANVLTFGAGSRLTVL.

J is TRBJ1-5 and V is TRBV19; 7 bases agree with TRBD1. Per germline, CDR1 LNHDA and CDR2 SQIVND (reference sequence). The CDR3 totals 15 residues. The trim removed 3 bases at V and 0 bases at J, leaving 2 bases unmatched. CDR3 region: CASSMQGVSNQPQHF. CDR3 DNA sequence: TGTGCCAGTAGTATGCAGGGGGTTAGCAATCAGCCCCAGCATTTT.

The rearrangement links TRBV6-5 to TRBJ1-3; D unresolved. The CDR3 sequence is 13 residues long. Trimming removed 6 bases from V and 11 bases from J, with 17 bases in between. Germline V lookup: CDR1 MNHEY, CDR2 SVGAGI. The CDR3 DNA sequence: TGTGCCAGCAGACAAAAAACCCCGTCTCCCATATATTTT. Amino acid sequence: CASRQKTPSPIYF.

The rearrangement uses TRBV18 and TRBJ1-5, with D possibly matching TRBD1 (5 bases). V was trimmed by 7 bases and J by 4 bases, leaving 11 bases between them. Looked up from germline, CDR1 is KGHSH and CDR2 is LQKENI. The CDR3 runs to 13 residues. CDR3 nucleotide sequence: TGTGCCAGCTTAATGGGACGGAATCAGCCCCAGCATTTT. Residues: CASLMGRNQPQHF.

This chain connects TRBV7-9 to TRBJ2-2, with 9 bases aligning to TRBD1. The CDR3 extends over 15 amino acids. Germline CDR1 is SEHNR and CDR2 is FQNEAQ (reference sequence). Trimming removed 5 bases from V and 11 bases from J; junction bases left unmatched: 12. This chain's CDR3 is CASSPPDRGGVELFF. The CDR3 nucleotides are TGTGCCAGCAGCCCACCGGACAGGGGAGGGGTCGAGCTGTTTTTT.

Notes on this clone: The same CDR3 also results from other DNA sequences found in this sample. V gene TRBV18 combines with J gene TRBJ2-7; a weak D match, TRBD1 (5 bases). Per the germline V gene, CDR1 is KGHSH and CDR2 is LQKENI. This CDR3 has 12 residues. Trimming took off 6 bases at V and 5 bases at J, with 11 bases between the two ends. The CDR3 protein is CASSPQGNEQYF. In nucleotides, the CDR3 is TGTGCCAGCTCGCCCCAGGGTAACGAGCAGTACTTC.

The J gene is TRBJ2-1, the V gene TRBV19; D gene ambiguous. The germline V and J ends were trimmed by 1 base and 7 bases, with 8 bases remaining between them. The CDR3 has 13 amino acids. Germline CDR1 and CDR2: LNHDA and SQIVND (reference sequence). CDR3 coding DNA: TGTGCCAGTAGTATAGGAAAGCTTAATGAGCAGTTCTTC. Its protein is CASSIGKLNEQFF. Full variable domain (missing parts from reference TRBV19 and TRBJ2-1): DGGITQSPKYLFRKEGQNVTLSCEQNLNHDAMYWYRQDPGQGLRLIYYSQIVNDFQKGDIAEGYSVSREKKESFPLTVTSAQKNPTAFYLCASSIGKLNEQFFGPGTRLTVL.

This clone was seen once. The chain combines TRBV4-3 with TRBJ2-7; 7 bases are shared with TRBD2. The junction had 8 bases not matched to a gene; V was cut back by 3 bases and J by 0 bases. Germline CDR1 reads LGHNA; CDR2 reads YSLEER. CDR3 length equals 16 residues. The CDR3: CASSHVSGTYSYEQYF. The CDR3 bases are TGCGCCAGCAGCCACGTAAGCGGGACGTACTCCTACGAGCAGTACTTC.

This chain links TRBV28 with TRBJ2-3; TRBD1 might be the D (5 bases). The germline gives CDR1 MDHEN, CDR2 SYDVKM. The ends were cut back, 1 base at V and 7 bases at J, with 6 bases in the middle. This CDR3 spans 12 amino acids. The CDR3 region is CASSLYRNTQYF. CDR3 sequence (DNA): TGTGCCAGCAGTTTATACAGGAATACGCAGTATTTT. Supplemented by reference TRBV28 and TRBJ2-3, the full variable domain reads DVKVTQSSRYLVKRTGEKVFLECVQDMDHENMFWYRQDPGLGLRLIYFSYDVKMKEKGDIPEGYSVSREKKERFSLILESASTNQTSMYLCASSLYRNTQYFGPGTRLTVL.

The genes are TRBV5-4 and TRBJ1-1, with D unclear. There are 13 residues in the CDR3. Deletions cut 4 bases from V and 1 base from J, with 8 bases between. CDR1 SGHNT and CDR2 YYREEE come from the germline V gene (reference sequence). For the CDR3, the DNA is TGTGCCAGCAGCACGGACGGGAACACTGAAGCTTTCTTT. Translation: CASSTDGNTEAFF. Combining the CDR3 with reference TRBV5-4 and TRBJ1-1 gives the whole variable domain ETGVTQSPTHLIKTRGQQVTLRCSSQSGHNTVSWYQQALGQGPQFIFQYYREEENGRGNFPPRFSGLQFPNYSSELNVNALELDDSALYLCASSTDGNTEAFFGQGTRLTVV.

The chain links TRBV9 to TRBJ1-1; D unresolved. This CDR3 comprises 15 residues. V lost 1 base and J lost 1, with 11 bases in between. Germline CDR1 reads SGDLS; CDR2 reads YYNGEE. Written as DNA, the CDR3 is TGTGCCAGCAGCGTACTAGGACGCGGGAACACTGAAGCTTTCTTT. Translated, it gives CASSVLGRGNTEAFF.

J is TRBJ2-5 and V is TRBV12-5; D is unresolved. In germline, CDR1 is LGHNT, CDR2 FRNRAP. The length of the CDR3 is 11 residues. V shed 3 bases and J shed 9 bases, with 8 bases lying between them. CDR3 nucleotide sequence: TGTGCTAGTGGTTTAGGATCCCCCCAGTACTTC. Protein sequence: CASGLGSPQYF.

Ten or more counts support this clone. The CDR3 DNA is TGTGCCACCAGCGAGGCCATGAGGATTGATACGCAGTATTTT. Translation: CATSEAMRIDTQYF. The chain recombines TRBV15 with TRBJ2-3; D is undetermined. The CDR3 covers 14 residues. From germline, CDR1 is LNHNV and CDR2 YYDKDF (reference sequence). V dropped 5 bases and J dropped 6 bases, with 15 bases sitting between them.

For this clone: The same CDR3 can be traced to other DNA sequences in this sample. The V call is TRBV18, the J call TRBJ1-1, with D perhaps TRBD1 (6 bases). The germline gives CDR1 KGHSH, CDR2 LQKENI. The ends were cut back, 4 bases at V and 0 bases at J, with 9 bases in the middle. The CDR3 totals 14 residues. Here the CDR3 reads CASSRGGLNTEAFF. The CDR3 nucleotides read TGTGCCAGCTCACGGGGGGGCTTGAACACTGAAGCTTTCTTT.

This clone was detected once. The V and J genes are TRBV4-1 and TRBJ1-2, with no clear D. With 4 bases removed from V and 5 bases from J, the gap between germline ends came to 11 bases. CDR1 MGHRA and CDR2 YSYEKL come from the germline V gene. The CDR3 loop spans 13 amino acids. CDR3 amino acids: CASSPPGTYGYTF. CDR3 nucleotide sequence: TGCGCCAGCAGCCCTCCGGGCACATATGGCTACACCTTC.

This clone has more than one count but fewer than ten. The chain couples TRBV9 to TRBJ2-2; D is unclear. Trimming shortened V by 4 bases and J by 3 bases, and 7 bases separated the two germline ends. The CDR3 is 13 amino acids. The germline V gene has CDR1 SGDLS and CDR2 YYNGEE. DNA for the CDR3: TGTGCCAGCAGCCCCCAAGACACCGGGGAGCTGTTTTTT. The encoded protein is CASSPQDTGELFF.

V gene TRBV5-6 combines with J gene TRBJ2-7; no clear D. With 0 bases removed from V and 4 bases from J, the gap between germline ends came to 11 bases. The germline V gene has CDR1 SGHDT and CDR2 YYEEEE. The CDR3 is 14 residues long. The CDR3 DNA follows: TGTGCCAGCAGCTTGGGGCAGGCTGGGTACGAGCAGTACTTC. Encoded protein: CASSLGQAGYEQYF.

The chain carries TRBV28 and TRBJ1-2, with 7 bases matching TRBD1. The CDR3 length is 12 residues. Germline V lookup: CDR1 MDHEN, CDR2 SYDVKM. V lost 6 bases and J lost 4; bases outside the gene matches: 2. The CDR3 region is CASRSGGYGYTF. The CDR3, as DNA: TGTGCCAGCAGGTCAGGGGGCTATGGCTACACCTTC.

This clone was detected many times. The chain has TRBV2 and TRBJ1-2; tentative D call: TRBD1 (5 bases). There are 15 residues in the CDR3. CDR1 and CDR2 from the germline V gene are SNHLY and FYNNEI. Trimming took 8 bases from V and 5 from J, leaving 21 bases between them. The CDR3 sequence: CASRGLGNRKYGYTF. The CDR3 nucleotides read TGTGCCAGCCGAGGGCTAGGGAACAGGAAGTATGGCTACACCTTC.

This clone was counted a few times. CDR3 in amino acids: CASSVGPSGGNTEAFF. The CDR3 DNA reads TGTGCCAGCAGCGTAGGTCCCTCAGGGGGGAACACTGAAGCTTTCTTT. The chain has TRBV9 and TRBJ1-1, with 7 bases that match TRBD1. CDR3 length: 16 residues. Per germline, CDR1 SGDLS and CDR2 YYNGEE. V lost 0 bases to trimming and J lost 1 base; unmatched junction nucleotides: 6.